A selection of T cell receptor beta chains follows, all from one sample in a study of blood T cells in healthy people across ages. TCRdb processed the 5' RACE reads anew with MiXCR; each CDR3 protein has one entry. This table has 1 million to 1.2 million distinct CDR3 sequences, more than 30% appearing once. Sequenced: blood. The receptor source for this set is a young man in good health. The CDR3 runs from the conserved cysteine through the conserved F or W. The D gene is left open where the match is weak. For some rows the clone size is stated as once, few or many, or as a class when expanded; others skip it.

>TRBJ2-2|TRBV20-1|NA|NA
TGCAGTGCCAAGCACCGCGGCTGGAACACCGGGGAGCTGTTTTTT
CSAKHRGWNTGELFF
>TRBJ1-2|TRBV4-3|TRBD1|NA
TGCGCCAGCAGCCAGGGAGACAGGGGGCGTTATGGCTGCACCTTC
CASSQGDRGRYGCTF
>TRBJ1-2|TRBV4-3|NA|many
TGCGCCAGCAGCCAAGTACAGGGCTATGGCTACACCTTC
CASSQVQGYGYTF
>TRBJ2-3|TRBV27|TRBD2|few
TGTGCCAGCAGGCATAGCGGGGGTATCACAGATACGCAGTATTTT
CASRHSGGITDTQYF
>TRBJ2-5|TRBV4-3|NA|few
TGCGCCAGCAGCCAAGAGGGCACGTCTCAGTACTTC
CASSQEGTSQYF
>TRBJ1-1|TRBV6-2/TRBV6-3|TRBD1|NA
TGTGCCAGCAGTTACGACATGCGACAGGGAGGGGACACTGAAGCTTTCTTT
CASSYDMRQGGDTEAFF
>TRBJ2-1|TRBV5-1|TRBD2|few
TGCGCCAGCAGCTTACTGTCTAGCAGCGGGGGTCACAATGAGCAGTTCTTC
CASSLLSSSGGHNEQFF
>TRBJ1-2|TRBV7-2|NA|NA
TGTGCCAGCAGCGCTCGTAGTAGATATGGCTACACCTTC
CASSARSRYGYTF
>TRBJ2-3|TRBV12-3/TRBV12-4|TRBD1|NA
TGTGCCAGCAGTAAACGCGGACAGGAGCGACTTACAGATACGCAGTATTTT
CASSKRGQERLTDTQYF
>TRBJ2-3|TRBV19|NA|NA
TGTGCCAGTAGCCTTAAGACAGCTAGCACAGATACGCAGTATTTT
CASSLKTASTDTQYF
>TRBJ1-2|TRBV6-6|NA|NA
TGTGCCAGCAGTTACAAGGGGGACTATGGCTACACCTTC
CASSYKGDYGYTF
>TRBJ2-6|TRBV4-3|NA|few
TGCGCCAGCAGCCTTAGTGTAAGCGGCTCTGGGGCCAACGTCCTGACTTTC
CASSLSVSGSGANVLTF
>TRBJ1-5|TRBV7-2|NA|many
TGTGCCAGCAGCCCCGGTGGGCAGGGCAATCAGCCCCAGCATTTT
CASSPGGQGNQPQHF
>TRBJ1-2|TRBV9|NA|NA
TGTGCCAGCAGCGTCCGGGACAAAACTAACTATGGCTACACCTTC
CASSVRDKTNYGYTF
>TRBJ2-7|TRBV4-3|NA|few
TGCGCCAGCAGCCCTACTGTGAATCCCAGGAACAATGAGCAGTACTTC
CASSPTVNPRNNEQYF
>TRBJ2-3|TRBV12-3/TRBV12-4|TRBD1|few
TGTGCCAGCAGACGACAGGGCATCACAGATACGCAGTATTTT
CASRRQGITDTQYF
>TRBJ2-1|TRBV7-2|NA|NA
TGTGCCAGCAGCTCGACTGGGGGCTTCGGGGACAATGAGCAGTTCTTC
CASSSTGGFGDNEQFF
>TRBJ2-3|TRBV3-1|NA|NA
TGTGCCAGCAGCAGCCGGCTGACGACAGATACGCAGTATTTT
CASSSRLTTDTQYF
>TRBJ1-4|TRBV20-1|TRBD1|NA
TGCAGTGCTAGGGGGACAGGGGCCTGGGCGGATGAAAAACTGTTTTTT
CSARGTGAWADEKLFF
>TRBJ1-1|TRBV2|TRBD1|NA
TGTGCCAGCAGTGAAGCGCTCTCGACAGGGGTGAACACTGAAGCTTTCTTT
CASSEALSTGVNTEAFF
>TRBJ1-5|TRBV2|NA|NA
TGTGCCAGCATCAACGACAAGAGTAGCAATCAGCCCCAGCATTTT
CASINDKSSNQPQHF
>TRBJ2-5|TRBV11-2|NA|few
TGTGCCAGCAGCGGAGTAGGGTACCAAGAGACCCAGTACTTC
CASSGVGYQETQYF
>TRBJ2-7|TRBV6-2/TRBV6-3|NA|NA
TGTGCCAGCAGCCCTGGGCGGAATCATTGGGAGCAGTACTTC
CASSPGRNHWEQYF
>TRBJ1-1|TRBV16|NA|few
TGTGCCAGCAGGCAACGACCTGAAGCTTTCTTT
CASRQRPEAFF
>TRBJ1-1|TRBV27|NA|NA
TGTGCCAGCAGTTTATCCATTACGAACACTGAAGCTTTCTTT
CASSLSITNTEAFF
>TRBJ1-1|TRBV25-1|NA|NA
TGTGCCAGCAGTGAATACCGCGGCAGTGAGAACACTGAAGCTTTCTTT
CASSEYRGSENTEAFF
>TRBJ2-7|TRBV10-3|NA|NA
TGTCCGGATCGGGGGTTCCTTCTCGAGCAGTACTTC
CPDRGFLLEQYF
>TRBJ2-3|TRBV12-3/TRBV12-4|NA|NA
TGTGCCAGCAGCCGGGGGTTAGCGACTAGCACAGATACGCAGTATTTT
CASSRGLATSTDTQYF
>TRBJ2-1|TRBV5-5|TRBD1|few
TGTGCCAGCAGCGCGGACCCGGGACAGGATTTCAATGAGCAGTTCTTC
CASSADPGQDFNEQFF
>TRBJ2-7|TRBV11-2|NA|NA
TGTGCCAGCAGCTTAGGGGGAAGGGGCTCCTACAATGAGCAGTACTTC
CASSLGGRGSYNEQYF
>TRBJ1-2|TRBV6-5|TRBD1|few
TGTGCCAGCAGACCGGACAGGTTTGGCTACACCTTC
CASRPDRFGYTF
>TRBJ1-6|TRBV20-1|TRBD1|few
TGCAGTGCTAGGGGACAGGGAAATAATTCACCCCTCCACTTT
CSARGQGNNSPLHF
>TRBJ1-6|TRBV12-3/TRBV12-4|TRBD1|few
TGTGCCAGCAGCTTCACAGGGGGAAATTCACCCCTCCACTTT
CASSFTGGNSPLHF
>TRBJ2-7|TRBV20-1|NA|NA
TGCAGTGCGATAGGGGGTTGGGACACGTACGAGCAGTACTTC
CSAIGGWDTYEQYF
>TRBJ2-3|TRBV6-5|NA|NA
TGTGCCAGCAGTTACTGGGATTTGGGGGGCGCAGGGGGAACAGATACGCAGTATTTT
CASSYWDLGGAGGTDTQYF
>TRBJ1-5|TRBV7-2|NA|NA
TGTGCCAGCAGCGCTCTGGTTATGGGGCCCCAGCATTTT
CASSALVMGPQHF
>TRBJ2-5|TRBV12-5|TRBD1|NA
TGTGCCAGTGGTTTGGTACTGGGGAACAGGGGGCACTTACTTGGGACCCAGTACTTC
CASGLVLGNRGHLLGTQYF
>TRBJ2-1|TRBV25-1|TRBD1|NA
TGTGCCAGTACGGGACAGGGGGGCTTCTACAATGAGCAGTTCTTC
CASTGQGGFYNEQFF
>TRBJ1-5|TRBV27|NA|NA
TGTGCCAGCAGTGATAATTTGGATCAGCCCCAGCATTTT
CASSDNLDQPQHF
>TRBJ1-5|TRBV10-3|NA|many
TGTGCCATCAGTGTTGATAGCAATCAGCCCCAGCATTTT
CAISVDSNQPQHF
>TRBJ1-4|TRBV25-1|TRBD1|NA
TGTGCCAGCAGTACGCGGGACAGGGCTAATGAAAAACTGTTTTTT
CASSTRDRANEKLFF
>TRBJ1-2|TRBV28|NA|few
TGTGCCAGCAGTGTACGGGGCCCCAGGGGCTACACCTTC
CASSVRGPRGYTF
>TRBJ2-3|TRBV4-2|TRBD2|NA
TGTGCAACCCGGGCTAGCGGGGAGAGCACAGATACGCAGTATTTT
CATRASGESTDTQYF
>TRBJ1-4|TRBV25-1|NA|NA
TGTGCCAGCAGTGAATCCCGTGTAGTGGGAAAACTGTTTTTT
CASSESRVVGKLFF
>TRBJ2-1|TRBV5-1|NA|many
TGCGCCAGCAGCGAGCAGGGGTACGAGCAGTTCTTC
CASSEQGYEQFF
>TRBJ2-7|TRBV12-3/TRBV12-4|NA|few
TGTGCCAGCAGTTCCCCGACGGGAACCTACGAGCAGTACTTC
CASSSPTGTYEQYF
>TRBJ1-6|TRBV20-1|TRBD1|NA
TGCAGTGCTAGCCCGCAGGGGGCCAGGGGCTATAATTCACCCCTCCACTTT
CSASPQGARGYNSPLHF
>TRBJ2-7|TRBV11-2|NA|NA
TGTGCCAGCAGCTTATCCGTCCCCAGGGGATGGGAATACGAGCAGTACTTC
CASSLSVPRGWEYEQYF
>TRBJ1-2|TRBV2|NA|NA
TGTGCCAGCAGTGAAGGAGGGTATGGCGGCTACACCTTC
CASSEGGYGGYTF
>TRBJ2-1|TRBV6-1|NA|once
TGTGCCAGCAGTGACGTGGGGGGTAGTGACAATGAGCAGTTCTTC
CASSDVGGSDNEQFF
>TRBJ1-4|TRBV5-1|NA|few
TGCGCCAGCAGCAACCGGGACCCGAGAGAAAAACTGTTTTTT
CASSNRDPREKLFF
>TRBJ2-3|TRBV15|NA|few
TGTGCCACCAGCCCATCACGATCAGCCCAGAATACGCAGTATTTT
CATSPSRSAQNTQYF
>TRBJ1-5|TRBV7-2|NA|few
TGTGCCAGCAGCTTAGGCCTAAACAATCAGCCCCAGCATTTT
CASSLGLNNQPQHF